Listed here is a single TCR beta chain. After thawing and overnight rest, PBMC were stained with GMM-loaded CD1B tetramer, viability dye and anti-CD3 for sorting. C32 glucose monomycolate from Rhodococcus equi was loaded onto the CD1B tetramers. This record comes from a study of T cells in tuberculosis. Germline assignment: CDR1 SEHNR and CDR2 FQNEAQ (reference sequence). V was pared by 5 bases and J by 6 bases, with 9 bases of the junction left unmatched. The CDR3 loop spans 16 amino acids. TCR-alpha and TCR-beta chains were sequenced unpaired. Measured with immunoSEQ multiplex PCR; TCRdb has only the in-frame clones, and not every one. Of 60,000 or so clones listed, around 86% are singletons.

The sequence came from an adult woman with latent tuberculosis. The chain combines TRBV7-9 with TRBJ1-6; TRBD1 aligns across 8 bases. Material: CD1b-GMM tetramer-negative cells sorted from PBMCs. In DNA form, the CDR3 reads TGTGCCAGCAGCCTTGACCGGACAGGGATTAATTCACCCCTCCACTTT. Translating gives CASSLDRTGINSPLHF.